This T cell receptor beta chain was identified during a study of T cells after yellow fever vaccination. Points from the study as a whole: The booster response re-showed most primary clones: about 96% CD4, 88% CD8. Clonotypes shared by both compartments, CD4 and CD8, made up a small share.

The authors made TCR cDNA by 5'RACE template switching, adding a universal primer site and UMIs. Using its own MiXCR run on the 5' RACE reads, TCRdb lists one record per CDR3 protein. This table has roughly 500,000 distinct CDR3 sequences, under 25% appearing once. Comments on this clonotype: Its matching antigen is unknown.

The V gene's germline CDR1 is SGHTA and CDR2 FQGNSA. The V segment lost 1 base and the J segment 4 bases; nucleotides outside the gene matches: 2. There are 15 residues in the CDR3. This clonotype was sampled from a man aged 30 to 45 who received the YFV17D yellow fever vaccine. Sequencing was performed on PBMCs, taken 15 days after the yellow fever booster vaccination. The J gene is TRBJ2-5, the V gene TRBV7-2; 11 bases align to TRBD1. CDR3 nucleotides: TGTGCCAGCAGCTTAGAGGGACAGGGGGGAGAGACCCAGTACTTC. Residues: CASSLEGQGGETQYF.